These 17 T cell receptor beta chains share one sample of origin, sequenced in a study of blood T cell repertoires in COVID-19. Sequencing was performed with immunoSEQ multiplex PCR; in TCRdb, only in-frame clones are kept and a portion is missing. The sample carries nearly 95,000 clones, around 67% recorded once. Sequenced material: peripheral blood. The receptors originated from a man between 65 and 85 years old with COVID-19, enrolled during active disease.

A note on this clone: A clone one base away is much larger, so this may be a read error. Other DNA sequences in this sample translate to the same CDR3. The chain recombines TRBV5-1 with TRBJ1-1; D unresolved. This CDR3 spans 14 amino acids. The V end was cut by 0 bases, the J end by 0 bases, with 6 bases between. CDR1 is SGHRS and CDR2 is YFSETQ in the germline V gene. The CDR3 reads CASSLGQMNTEAFF. DNA of the CDR3: TGCGCCAGCAGCTTGGGGCAGATGAACACTGAAGCTTTCTTT. The full variable domain, its missing parts supplied by reference TRBV5-1 and TRBJ1-1, is KAGVTQTPRYLIKTRGQQVTLSCSPISGHRSVSWYQQTPGQGLQFLFEYFSETQRNKGNFPGRFSGRQFSNSRSEMNVSTLELGDSALYLCASSLGQMNTEAFFGQGTRLTVV.

This clone was detected only once. V usage is TRBV27 and J usage is TRBJ1-4; D is perhaps TRBD1 (6 bases). This CDR3 region has 13 residues. Per the germline V gene, CDR1 is MNHEY and CDR2 is SMNVEV (reference sequence). V was trimmed by 0 bases and J by 11 bases, leaving 10 bases between them. CDR3 sequence: CASSLSVGGKLFF. The CDR3 DNA sequence: TGTGCCAGCAGTTTATCGGTTGGGGGCAAACTGTTTTTT.

V usage is TRBV7-3 and J usage is TRBJ2-3, with 8 bases aligning to TRBD2. In germline, CDR1 is SGHTA, CDR2 FQGTGA. V was pared by 4 bases and J by 0 bases, with 9 bases of the junction left unmatched. The CDR3 consists of 17 residues. The CDR3 protein is CASSYPGGRLSTDTQYF. In DNA form, the CDR3 reads TGTGCCAGCAGCTACCCGGGGGGGCGCCTTAGCACAGATACGCAGTATTTT.

The V call is TRBV10-3, the J call TRBJ2-7; 7 nucleotides align to TRBD1. The CDR3 runs 15 residues. V trimming: 2 bases; J trimming: 6 bases; junction bases outside the gene matches: 10. The germline gives CDR1 ENHRY, CDR2 SYGVKD. The CDR3 DNA follows: TGTGCCATCAGTGAGGAGGGGGCGAGGGTTTCCGAGCAGTACTTC. Its protein is CAISEEGARVSEQYF.

This CDR3 reads CASSPQQGGGEKLFF. In nucleotides, the CDR3 is TGCGCCAGCAGCCCACAACAGGGAGGGGGTGAAAAACTGTTTTTT. The J gene is TRBJ1-4, the V gene TRBV5-1, with D perhaps TRBD1 (6 bases). Germline CDR1 reads SGHRS; CDR2 reads YFSETQ. The CDR3 loop spans 15 amino acids. V lost 4 bases and J 7 bases, leaving 17 bases between the germline ends.

CDR3 sequence (DNA): TGTGCCAGCAGTTCCCCGGAGGGGCTGGGATACGAGCAGTACTTC. Amino acid sequence: CASSSPEGLGYEQYF. V usage is TRBV27 and J usage is TRBJ2-7; tentatively, D is TRBD2 (6 bases). V was cut by 4 bases and J by 4 bases, with 17 bases left in between. The CDR3 length is 15 residues. The V gene's germline CDR1 is MNHEY and CDR2 SMNVEV (reference sequence).

The V gene is TRBV6-5, the J gene TRBJ1-2; 7 bases map to TRBD1. This CDR3 is 14 amino acids long. V gave up 2 bases and J gave up 5 bases; unmatched junction bases: 5. Germline V lookup: CDR1 MNHEY, CDR2 SVGAGI. The CDR3 here is CASSYAGTEYGYTF. The DNA of the CDR3 is TGTGCCAGCAGTTACGCCGGGACAGAGTATGGCTACACCTTC.

The chain recombines TRBV2 with TRBJ1-4; D gene unclear. From germline, CDR1 is SNHLY and CDR2 FYNNEI. Trimming took 7 bases from V and 7 from J, leaving 10 bases between them. The CDR3 covers 12 residues. CDR3 in amino acids: CASINEGEKLFF. CDR3 nucleotide sequence: TGTGCCAGCATTAACGAGGGTGAAAAACTGTTTTTT.

This clone was detected only a few times. The chain combines TRBV6-6 with TRBJ1-2, with D possibly TRBD1 on 6 matching bases. Germline V lookup: CDR1 MNHNY, CDR2 SVGAGI (reference sequence). V was pared by 6 bases and J by 4 bases, with 15 bases between. This CDR3 region has 14 residues. CDR3 loop: CASSLTTGTYGYTF. CDR3 DNA sequence: TGTGCCAGCAGCCTCACGACAGGCACCTATGGCTACACCTTC.

The chain uses TRBV29-1 and TRBJ1-1; maybe TRBD1 (6 bases). The germline V gene has CDR1 SQVTM and CDR2 ANQGSEA. The CDR3 totals 13 residues. V gave up 7 bases and J gave up 0 bases, with 12 bases separating them. CDR3: CSARQVLNTEAFF. CDR3 bases: TGCAGCGCCAGACAGGTGCTGAACACTGAAGCTTTCTTT.

This clone was seen just once. CDR3 protein: CAWSGLAGGPGELFF. The CDR3 nucleotides are TGTGCCTGGAGCGGGCTAGCGGGAGGGCCCGGGGAGCTGTTTTTT. The rearrangement joins TRBV30 to TRBJ2-2; 12 positions agree with TRBD2. Trimming took 3 bases from V and 6 from J; bases not matched to a gene: 5. The CDR3 has 15 amino acids. The germline CDR1 and CDR2 sequences are GTSNPN and SVGIG (reference sequence).

This clone turned up a few times. The rearrangement joins TRBV25-1 to TRBJ2-5, with D maybe TRBD2 (6 bases). CDR1 is MGHDK and CDR2 is SYGVNS in the germline V gene. The germline V and J ends were trimmed by 2 bases and 5 bases, with 12 bases remaining between them. The CDR3 length is 14 residues. CDR3 sequence reads: CASSEEVGSETQYF. CDR3 in DNA: TGTGCCAGCAGTGAAGAGGTCGGGAGCGAGACCCAGTACTTC.

The chain uses TRBV9 and TRBJ1-1; unclear D gene. This CDR3 has 16 residues. From germline, CDR1 is SGDLS and CDR2 YYNGEE. V lost 0 bases to trimming and J lost 6 bases, with 18 bases between them. As DNA, the CDR3 is TGTGCCAGCAGCGTAGGGGCGGGGTATGGTTCCCCTGAAGCTTTCTTT. This translates into CASSVGAGYGSPEAFF.

This sequence joins TRBV28 and TRBJ1-5; 7 bases fit TRBD1. Germline values: CDR1 MDHEN, CDR2 SYDVKM. V dropped 1 base and J dropped 4; count of bases not matched to a gene: 4. The CDR3 has 15 residues. CDR3 region: CASSLSHRGNQPQHF. The CDR3 DNA reads as TGTGCCAGCAGTTTATCTCACAGGGGAAATCAGCCCCAGCATTTT.

Here the CDR3 DNA reads TGTGCCAGTAGTATATCCGGGACTAGCAACGAGCAGTACTTC. Translated, it gives CASSISGTSNEQYF. The J gene is TRBJ2-7, the V gene TRBV19; 9 bases map to TRBD2. Germline V gene data show CDR1 as LNHDA and CDR2 as SQIVND (reference sequence). CDR3 size: 14 residues. Losses at the gene ends were 2 bases for V and 5 bases for J; bases not matched to a gene: 4.

The table lists this clone with a few counts. The chain couples TRBV24-1 to TRBJ1-3; D uncertain. Germline V gene data show CDR1 as KGHDR and CDR2 as SFDVKD. This CDR3 has 14 residues. The V and J ends lost 2 bases and 7 bases respectively, with 11 bases between them. CDR3 region: CATSDWGRENTIYF. The CDR3 DNA reads as TGTGCCACCAGTGATTGGGGTAGGGAGAACACCATATATTTT.

The chain uses TRBV6-2 or TRBV6-3 and TRBJ1-1, with D unclear. Trimming cost V 2 bases and J 5 bases, with 9 bases left between them. Germline values: CDR1 MNHEY, CDR2 SVGEGT. The CDR3 is made up of 13 amino acids. Written as DNA, the CDR3 is TGTGCCAGCAGTTACCAGTCGGGGACTGAAGCTTTCTTT. Its protein is CASSYQSGTEAFF.